This TCR beta chain comes out of a study of blood T cell repertoires in COVID-19. Turning to the study itself: Samples representing acute and convalescent COVID-19 were sourced from the United States, Italy and Spain. PBMCs, B-cell-depleted T cells, or T cells were the source of the cDNA or gDNA that made up the material.

In the source study's methods: Amplified reference gene primers provided the basis for estimating nucleated cell counts. TCRdb's copy holds only in-frame clones and misses some; the assay was immunoSEQ multiplex PCR. For V, J and clone size, that table is used; D and trimming come from the DNA. This sample has approximately 190,000 clones, with 84% found just once. Trimming stripped 4 bases from V and 1 base from J, with 11 bases between. Germline lookup yields CDR1 ENHRY and CDR2 SYGVKD. The CDR3 has 14 amino acids. The clonotype comes from a man aged 30 to 39 with active or convalescent COVID-19. Sequenced sample: peripheral blood. This chain links TRBV10-3 with TRBJ2-7; perhaps TRBD1 as D (5 bases). The CDR3 loop is CAISAQTVSYEQYF. The CDR3 DNA reads as TGTGCCATCAGTGCTCAGACAGTTTCCTACGAGCAGTACTTC.